What follows are 21 T cell receptor beta chains derived from one specimen sequenced in a study of OX40 agonist ivuxolimab in advanced cancers. Assay used: immunoSEQ multiplex PCR; TCRdb lists only in-frame clones, some missing. There are tens of thousands of clones in the sample; 75% to 85% occur only once, and approximately 1.5% lies in the top ten. The specimen was CD4+ or CD8+ T cells sorted from blood, collected in a trial of the OX40 agonist ivuxolimab. The receptors here all came from an adult with an advanced solid tumor such as melanoma, head and neck, liver or kidney cancer.

The rearrangement uses TRBV19 and TRBJ2-5; D is uncertain. Germline values: CDR1 LNHDA, CDR2 SQIVND (reference sequence). The ends were cut back, 1 base at V and 1 base at J, with 7 bases in the middle. There are 14 residues in the CDR3. This chain's CDR3 is CASSIGPGQETQYF. The CDR3, as DNA: TGTGCCAGTAGTATAGGGCCAGGCCAAGAGACCCAGTACTTC.

The chain has TRBV5-6 and TRBJ1-6, with 8 bases fitting TRBD1. The V gene's germline CDR1 is SGHDT and CDR2 YYEEEE. Trimming at V came to 4 bases and at J to 8 bases, leaving 14 bases not matched to a gene. The CDR3 length is 17 residues. This chain's CDR3 is CASSRGPTKQGDSPLHF. The CDR3 DNA reads TGTGCCAGCAGCCGAGGACCGACCAAACAGGGGGATTCACCCCTCCACTTT.

The rearrangement uses TRBV5-4 and TRBJ2-3; D unresolved. CDR3 length: 13 residues. Trimming removed 4 bases from V and 5 bases from J, with 11 bases in between. The germline gives CDR1 SGHNT, CDR2 YYREEE (reference sequence). The CDR3, as DNA: TGTGCCAGCAGCCTCGCCGGACGAGATACGCAGTATTTT. This translates into CASSLAGRDTQYF. Variable domain in full (rest from reference TRBV5-4 and TRBJ2-3): ETGVTQSPTHLIKTRGQQVTLRCSSQSGHNTVSWYQQALGQGPQFIFQYYREEENGRGNFPPRFSGLQFPNYSSELNVNALELDDSALYLCASSLAGRDTQYFGPGTRLTVL.

The chain employs TRBV19 and TRBJ2-3, with 14 bases that match TRBD2. This CDR3 spans 16 amino acids. Per germline, CDR1 LNHDA and CDR2 SQIVND (reference sequence). Germline trimming cut 5 bases from V and 4 bases from J; bases unmatched to any gene: 5. The DNA of the CDR3 is TGTGCCAGTAGTGCGACTAGCGGGGGGGCCGCAGATACGCAGTATTTT. Translation gives CASSATSGGAADTQYF.

The rearrangement links TRBV7-9 to TRBJ2-2; TRBD1 aligns across 8 bases. The CDR3 has 16 amino acids. Trimming cost V 1 base and J 6 bases; bases outside gene matches: 7. CDR1 and CDR2 (germline): SEHNR, FQNEAQ (reference sequence). This CDR3 is CASSLVADRVAGELFF. CDR3 sequence (DNA): TGTGCCAGCAGCTTAGTCGCGGACAGGGTAGCCGGGGAGCTGTTTTTT.

The gene calls are TRBV2 and TRBJ2-5, with TRBD1 as a possible D gene (5 bases). CDR1 and CDR2 from the germline V gene are SNHLY and FYNNEI. Trimming took 3 bases from V and 4 from J, leaving 15 bases between them. The CDR3 totals 15 residues. Here the CDR3 DNA reads TGTGCCAGCAGTGAGTGGGGCGCGGAATCAGAGACCCAGTACTTC. Amino acids: CASSEWGAESETQYF.

The gene calls are TRBV15 and TRBJ1-1; D is unclear. Looked up from germline, CDR1 is LNHNV and CDR2 is YYDKDF (reference sequence). Trimming pared 0 bases from V and 1 base from J, leaving 12 bases between. This CDR3 has 16 amino acids. CDR3 nucleotide sequence: TGTGCCACCAGCAGAGATCCCCCAGGCGCGAACACTGAAGCTTTCTTT. This translates into CATSRDPPGANTEAFF.

The V and J genes are TRBV30 and TRBJ1-2, with D hard to call. V shed 5 bases and J shed 6 bases, with 7 bases lying between them. CDR3 size: 10 residues. In germline, CDR1 is GTSNPN, CDR2 SVGIG (reference sequence). The CDR3 nucleotides are TGTGCCTGGGGGAGTAATGGCTACACCTTC. Its protein is CAWGSNGYTF.

The chain has TRBV7-6 and TRBJ2-5; D call uncertain. Trimming shortened V by 1 base and J by 4 bases, and 4 bases separated the two germline ends. The CDR3 consists of 12 residues. Germline CDR1 and CDR2: SGHVS and FNYEAQ. The CDR3 nucleotides read TGTGCCAGCAGCTTAGAGGCAGAGACCCAGTACTTC. It is translated as CASSLEAETQYF.

The V and J genes are TRBV11-3 and TRBJ2-1; 10 nucleotides align to TRBD2. The CDR3 consists of 16 residues. The germline gives CDR1 SGHNT, CDR2 YENEEA. After removal of 1 base from V and 2 bases from J, the junction contained 2 bases not matched to a gene. CDR3 DNA: TGTGCCAGCAGCTTAGTAGCGGGGGGCACCTACAATGAGCAGTTCTTC. This gives the protein CASSLVAGGTYNEQFF.

This clone appeared once. The chain uses TRBV19 and TRBJ2-7; D tentatively fits TRBD1 or TRBD2 (5 bases each). Germline V gene lookup returns CDR1 LNHDA and CDR2 SQIVND (reference sequence). CDR3 length equals 14 residues. V was trimmed by 2 bases and J by 0 bases, leaving 8 bases between them. The chain's CDR3 is CASSIKGSSYEQYF. CDR3 in DNA: TGTGCCAGTAGTATAAAGGGGAGCTCCTACGAGCAGTACTTC.

The V and J genes are TRBV27 and TRBJ2-3; tentatively, D is TRBD1 or TRBD2 (6 bases each). This CDR3 comprises 16 residues. V lost 7 bases to trimming and J lost 5 bases, with 22 bases between them. Germline V gene sequence: CDR1 MNHEY, CDR2 SMNVEV (reference sequence). CDR3 protein: CASTPGLRGAGDTQYF. For the CDR3, the DNA is TGTGCCAGCACCCCGGGGCTGAGGGGGGCGGGAGATACGCAGTATTTT.

This clone has a single count. The V and J genes are TRBV6-5 and TRBJ2-1; TRBD1 might be the D (6 bases). The germline V and J ends were trimmed by 5 bases and 2 bases, with 7 bases remaining between them. The germline V gene encodes CDR1 MNHEY and CDR2 SVGAGI. The CDR3 has 13 residues. The CDR3 spells CASSRQAYNEQFF. As DNA, the CDR3 is TGTGCCAGCAGTCGACAGGCCTACAATGAGCAGTTCTTC.

The chain is built from TRBV5-1 and TRBJ1-2, with D hard to call. Germline V gene data show CDR1 as SGHRS and CDR2 as YFSETQ. Trimming stripped 5 bases from V and 2 bases from J, with 10 bases between. This CDR3 is 13 amino acids long. Written as DNA, the CDR3 is TGCGCCAGCAGGGAGAGCGTGAACTATGGCTACACCTTC. This codes for CASRESVNYGYTF.

The CDR3 loop is CASKRDRGNNEQFF. The CDR3 DNA follows: TGTGCCAGTAAAAGGGACAGGGGAAATAATGAGCAGTTCTTC. The rearrangement links TRBV19 to TRBJ2-1, with 10 bases that match TRBD1. Germline lookup yields CDR1 LNHDA and CDR2 SQIVND (reference sequence). The J segment lost 7 bases and the V segment lost 7 bases, leaving 7 bases of the junction unmatched. This CDR3 is 14 amino acids long.

The chain couples TRBV9 to TRBJ1-6; 9 bases are shared with TRBD1. The CDR3 is 15 amino acids. The trim removed 4 bases at V and 6 bases at J, leaving 5 bases unmatched. Germline CDR1 is SGDLS and CDR2 is YYNGEE. The CDR3 region is CASSPGQGLNSPLHF. For the CDR3, the DNA is TGTGCCAGCAGCCCGGGACAGGGCCTTAATTCACCCCTCCACTTT.

This chain uses TRBV21-1 with TRBJ1-1; TRBD1 reflects the table's D call only, with no check against the DNA. TRBV21-1 is tagged as a pseudogene. CDR3 length: 16 amino acids. DNA of the CDR3: TGTGCCAGCAGCAAGGGTGCGACAGGGTCAAACACTGAAGCTTTCTTT. This translates into CASSKGATGSNTEAFF.

The rearrangement links TRBV11-2 to TRBJ2-5, with D maybe TRBD1 (5 bases). The CDR3 has 16 residues. The germline V and J ends were trimmed by 5 bases and 5 bases, with 21 bases remaining between them. Germline V gives CDR1 SGHAT, CDR2 FQNNGV. CDR3 sequence: CASSRRAQGAVETQYF. CDR3 coding DNA: TGTGCCAGCAGCCGTAGGGCCCAGGGCGCCGTCGAGACCCAGTACTTC.

The chain combines TRBV11-3 with TRBJ2-1; 8 nucleotides match TRBD2. The V and J ends lost 5 bases and 0 bases, in that order; junction bases with no gene match: 6. Germline V lookup: CDR1 SGHNT, CDR2 YENEEA. The CDR3 length is 16 residues. The chain's CDR3 is CASSILADSSYNEQFF. In DNA, the CDR3 is TGTGCCAGCAGCATACTAGCGGACAGCTCCTACAATGAGCAGTTCTTC.

This clone occurred once. The chain has TRBV27 and TRBJ1-2; 10 bases are a match to TRBD1. The trim removed 6 bases at V and 4 bases at J, leaving 5 bases unmatched. Germline assignment: CDR1 MNHEY and CDR2 SMNVEV (reference sequence). This CDR3 is 14 amino acids long. CDR3 nucleotides: TGTGCCAGCAGCCCGGGACAGGGGTCCTATGGCTACACCTTC. Protein sequence: CASSPGQGSYGYTF.

The rearrangement uses TRBV7-9 and TRBJ2-3, with D unclear. The CDR3 extends over 14 amino acids. Germline CDR1 and CDR2: SEHNR and FQNEAQ (reference sequence). The V and J ends lost 2 bases and 3 bases respectively, with 9 bases between them. CDR3 DNA: TGTGCCAGCAGCTTATTTTCACCAACAGATACGCAGTATTTT. It yields the protein CASSLFSPTDTQYF.